One and the same sample provided the 32 T cell receptor beta chains below, sequenced in a study of vaccination and CD4 T cells after COVID-19 (dated by TCRdb to between 2021 and 2024). Antigen specificity for these receptors is unknown. The treatment or condition label, read with the paper, signifies: roughly 10-day PBMC culture with coronavirus spike peptide pools or control peptides (ViraFEST assay). Library method: PCR. Data came from an Illumina iSeq 100. DNA from cultured CD4+ T cells was subjected to TCR sequencing with the Oncomine TCR Beta short-read assay at the Johns Hopkins FTIC core. The public reads were quality trimmed at Q25 with fastp and then assembled into clones with MiXCR by TCRdb, keeping productive beta chains. Each entry is one CDR3 protein sequence, shown with its most common DNA and genes. This sample lists 15,000 to 25,000 distinct CDR3 sequences; about 38% were detected once. Jointly, the top ten make up around a quarter of the sample.

The material was CD4+ T cells from blood, cultured in vitro, obtained before SARS-CoV-2 vaccination. These receptors were obtained from a human donor who received a COVID-19 vaccine.

In nucleotides, the CDR3 is TGTGCCACCAGTGGGTCGGGACAGCATCACAATGAGCAGTTCTTC. This gives the protein CATSGSGQHHNEQFF. The chain joins TRBV24-1 to TRBJ2-1, with TRBD1 identical over 7 bases. CDR3 length: 15 residues. Germline trimming cut 5 bases from V and 5 bases from J; bases unmatched to any gene: 8. CDR1 is KGHDR, CDR2 SFDVKD, per germline.

This chain joins TRBV20-1 and TRBJ1-2; D may be TRBD1 (6 bases). CDR3 length equals 12 residues. Per the germline V gene, CDR1 is DFQATT and CDR2 is SNEGSKA (reference sequence). The chain's CDR3 is CRGGQPNYGYTF. In DNA form, the CDR3 reads TGCAGAGGAGGACAGCCTAACTATGGCTACACCTTC.

The rearrangement joins TRBV28 to TRBJ1-2; TRBD1 might be the D (5 bases). This CDR3 region has 14 residues. The germline gives CDR1 MDHEN, CDR2 SYDVKM. V was cut by 7 bases and J by 3 bases, with 15 bases left in between. CDR3 protein: CASTHGDGYYGYTF. Here the CDR3 DNA reads TGTGCCAGCACCCATGGGGACGGATACTATGGCTACACCTTC.

The J gene is TRBJ1-3, the V gene TRBV6-1; TRBD1 matches 8 bases. Germline V CDR1 and CDR2: MNHNS, SASEGT. J lost 0 bases, V lost 4 bases, and 8 bases had no gene match. This CDR3 contains 17 residues. This chain's CDR3 is CASSAGTGPRSGNTIYF. The CDR3 DNA is TGTGCCAGCAGTGCCGGGACAGGCCCTCGCTCTGGAAACACCATATATTTT.

The chain joins TRBV15 to TRBJ2-1; 11 bases fit TRBD2. The CDR3 is 17 amino acids. V was pared by 5 bases and J by 4 bases, with 10 bases of the junction left unmatched. Germline V gene lookup returns CDR1 LNHNV and CDR2 YYDKDF (reference sequence). In DNA, the CDR3 is TGTGCCACCAGCCCTAGCGGGGGGCTCAGACGATACAATGAGCAGTTCTTC. It translates to CATSPSGGLRRYNEQFF. Looking up the rest from reference TRBV15 and TRBJ2-1 gives the full variable domain: DAMVIQNPRYQVTQFGKPVTLSCSQTLNHNVMYWYQQKSSQAPKLLFHYYDKDFNNEADTPDNFQSRRPNTSFCFLDIRSPGLGDTAMYLCATSPSGGLRRYNEQFFGPGTRLTVL.

The J gene is TRBJ1-3, the V gene TRBV20-1; TRBD1 is a possible D gene (5 bases). Germline V gene sequence: CDR1 DFQATT, CDR2 SNEGSKA (reference sequence). V was cut by 2 bases and J by 4 bases, with 18 bases left in between. This CDR3 is built from 16 residues. For the CDR3, the DNA is TGCAGTGCTAGATCTCTGGGGCGTTTGAACGGAAACACCATATATTTT. This codes for CSARSLGRLNGNTIYF.

The chain joins TRBV6-2 or TRBV6-3 to TRBJ1-6, with 7 bases aligning to TRBD1. The CDR3 has 17 residues. J lost 5 bases, V lost 8 bases, and 15 bases had no gene match. Germline V gene data show CDR1 as MNHEY and CDR2 as SVGEGT. Here the CDR3 reads CASGNNMATGHNSPLHF. The DNA for the CDR3 is TGTGCCAGCGGAAACAATATGGCGACAGGGCATAATTCACCCCTCCACTTT.

The J gene is TRBJ1-2, the V gene TRBV19; 8 bases map to TRBD1. With 10 bases clipped from V and 8 bases from J, the junction kept 9 bases outside the gene matches. The germline CDR1 and CDR2 sequences are LNHDA and SQIVND (reference sequence). This CDR3 contains 12 residues. The CDR3: CATAGQAGGYTF. The CDR3 nucleotides are TGTGCCACCGCGGGACAGGCGGGAGGCTACACCTTC.

The V gene is TRBV9, the J gene TRBJ2-7; D not resolved. V was cut by 4 bases and J by 3 bases, with 14 bases left in between. This CDR3 is built from 14 residues. The germline V gene has CDR1 SGDLS and CDR2 YYNGEE. CDR3 sequence reads: CASSPTSTLYEQYF. CDR3 DNA: TGTGCCAGCAGCCCTACATCCACGCTCTACGAGCAGTACTTC.

There are a few counts of this clonotype. The genes are TRBV27 and TRBJ1-1, with D tentatively TRBD1 (5 bases). The CDR3 covers 14 residues. Germline V gene data show CDR1 as MNHEY and CDR2 as SMNVEV (reference sequence). The V end was cut by 2 bases, the J end by 8 bases, with 15 bases between. In DNA form, the CDR3 reads TGTGCCAGCAGTTTACAGGGTTTCTGGACGGAAGCTTTCTTT. It translates to CASSLQGFWTEAFF.

This sequence joins TRBV6-1 and TRBJ1-1, with 8 nucleotides matching TRBD1. The V gene's germline CDR1 is MNHNS and CDR2 SASEGT. The V segment lost 6 bases and the J segment 8 bases; nucleotides outside the gene matches: 11. The CDR3 is 14 residues long. CDR3 sequence (DNA): TGTGCCAGCAGCTTAGGACAGGGTCTCAAAGAAGCTTTCTTT. Amino acids: CASSLGQGLKEAFF.

V gene TRBV6-5 combines with J gene TRBJ1-6, with TRBD1 identical over 9 bases. This CDR3 is 17 amino acids long. Losses at the gene ends were 0 bases for V and 0 bases for J; bases not matched to a gene: 0. Germline lookup yields CDR1 MNHEY and CDR2 SVGAGI. The CDR3 nucleotides are TGTGCCAGCAGTTACTCGACAGGGGGCTCCTATAATTCACCCCTCCACTTT. Translation gives CASSYSTGGSYNSPLHF.

J is TRBJ1-5 and V is TRBV2; D ambiguous. The CDR3 loop spans 13 amino acids. CDR1 SNHLY and CDR2 FYNNEI come from the germline V gene. Trimming stripped 7 bases from V and 9 bases from J, with 16 bases between. The DNA for the CDR3 is TGTGCCAGCAATTTGGCGGGCCAAGGGCCCCAGCATTTT. Translated, it gives CASNLAGQGPQHF.

V and J are TRBV12-5 and TRBJ1-6; D is unclear. The CDR3 spans 13 residues. Trimming pared 1 base from V and 6 bases from J, leaving 4 bases between. Germline V lookup: CDR1 LGHNT, CDR2 FRNRAP. The CDR3 loop reads CASGLGPNSPLHF. DNA of the CDR3: TGTGCTAGTGGTTTGGGACCTAATTCACCCCTCCACTTT.

The CDR3: CASSDEAESGALINEQFF. Written as DNA, the CDR3 is TGTGCCAGCAGTGATGAGGCGGAGTCGGGGGCCCTAATAAATGAGCAGTTCTTC. The genes are TRBV6-1 and TRBJ2-1, with D perhaps TRBD1 or TRBD2 (6 bases each). CDR3 size: 18 residues. Trimming removed 3 bases from V and 7 bases from J, with 25 bases in between. Germline values: CDR1 MNHNS, CDR2 SASEGT.

This chain uses TRBV5-6 with TRBJ2-1, with 7 bases identical to TRBD2. This CDR3 has 15 residues. CDR1 and CDR2 (germline): SGHDT, YYEEEE. The trim removed 0 bases at V and 2 bases at J, leaving 2 bases unmatched. This CDR3 is CASSLVLAAYNEQFF. As DNA, the CDR3 is TGTGCCAGCAGCTTGGTCCTAGCGGCCTACAATGAGCAGTTCTTC.

This clonotype was seen only once. V is TRBV7-2 and J is TRBJ2-1; TRBD1 aligns across 10 bases. This CDR3 has 13 amino acids. J was trimmed by 9 bases and V by 6 bases; bases with no gene match: 5. The V gene's germline CDR1 is SGHTA and CDR2 FQGNSA. The CDR3 reads CASRRQGAGEQFF. DNA for the CDR3: TGTGCCAGCAGACGACAGGGGGCTGGTGAGCAGTTCTTC.

This clonotype was found a few times. V usage is TRBV2 and J usage is TRBJ2-2; no reliable D call. The V and J ends lost 7 bases and 6 bases respectively, with 6 bases between them. This CDR3 spans 11 amino acids. Germline V gene sequence: CDR1 SNHLY, CDR2 FYNNEI. The chain's CDR3 is CASTMAGELFF. The CDR3 region has the DNA TGTGCCAGCACGATGGCCGGGGAGCTGTTTTTT.

The CDR3 sequence is CASRPQGDQYF. The CDR3 region has the DNA TGTGCCAGCAGGCCCCAGGGCGACCAGTACTTC. This sequence joins TRBV27 and TRBJ2-1; D possibly corresponds to TRBD1 (5 bases). The J call may be mistaken, given a closer DNA end match to TRBJ2-5. The CDR3 consists of 11 residues. Germline CDR1 MNHEY, CDR2 SMNVEV (reference sequence).

This clonotype was seen a handful of times. The chain has TRBV20-1 and TRBJ1-1; TRBD1 matches at 8 bases. Germline trimming cut 1 base from V and 3 bases from J; bases unmatched to any gene: 7. The CDR3 has 15 residues. The V gene's germline CDR1 is DFQATT and CDR2 SNEGSKA (reference sequence). The CDR3 protein is CSARGQPDRDTEAFF. In DNA form, the CDR3 reads TGCAGTGCTAGAGGTCAACCGGACAGGGACACTGAAGCTTTCTTT.

The chain links TRBV27 to TRBJ1-6; D not certain. The V and J ends lost 2 bases and 0 bases respectively, with 8 bases between them. This CDR3 contains 16 residues. Germline CDR1 reads MNHEY; CDR2 reads SMNVEV (reference sequence). CDR3 sequence (DNA): TGTGCCAGCAGTTTACTCGCCAGCTCCTATAATTCACCCCTCCACTTT. Its protein is CASSLLASSYNSPLHF.

The genes are TRBV12-3 or TRBV12-4 and TRBJ1-6; the D is unclear. The CDR3 has 15 amino acids. V lost 1 base and J lost 5, with 9 bases in between. DNA for the CDR3: TGTGCCAGCAGTTTAGTAACACCTGATAATTCACCCCTCCACTTT. This codes for CASSLVTPDNSPLHF.

This clonotype was detected a few times. The rearrangement joins TRBV7-9 to TRBJ1-3, with D possibly TRBD1 on 6 matching bases. Germline V CDR1 and CDR2: SEHNR, FQNEAQ (reference sequence). The CDR3 totals 15 residues. Trimming took off 4 bases at V and 0 bases at J, with 10 bases between the two ends. CDR3 sequence (DNA): TGTGCCAGCAGCTACGGACAGTCCTCTGGAAACACCATATATTTT. Protein sequence: CASSYGQSSGNTIYF. The variable domain in full, with the rest retrieved from reference TRBV7-9 and TRBJ1-3, is DTGVSQNPRHKITKRGQNVTFRCDPISEHNRLYWYRQTLGQGPEFLTYFQNEAQLEKSRLLSDRFSAERPKGSFSTLEIQRTEQGDSAMYLCASSYGQSSGNTIYFGEGSWLTVV.

The chain joins TRBV5-4 to TRBJ1-6; 8 bases are shared with TRBD1. The V gene's germline CDR1 is SGHNT and CDR2 YYREEE (reference sequence). This CDR3 spans 15 amino acids. V lost 4 bases, J lost 3 bases, and 3 bases stayed unmatched. The CDR3 nucleotides are TGTGCCAGCAGCCAAGGACAGGGCTATAATTCACCCCTCCACTTT. Protein: CASSQGQGYNSPLHF.

This clonotype appeared a few times. V and J are TRBV7-7 and TRBJ1-1; D is undetermined. CDR1 SSHAT and CDR2 FNYEAQ come from the germline V gene (reference sequence). The CDR3 spans 13 residues. Trimming took off 4 bases at V and 4 bases at J, with 10 bases between the two ends. CDR3 loop: CASSSKVGTEAFF. The CDR3 region has the DNA TGTGCCAGCAGCTCAAAGGTGGGCACTGAAGCTTTCTTT.

This clonotype has just a few counts. This chain joins TRBV25-1 and TRBJ2-5, with D hard to call. V was pared by 4 bases and J by 7 bases, with 13 bases between. Per the germline V gene, CDR1 is MGHDK and CDR2 is SYGVNS. CDR3 length: 13 amino acids. The DNA of the CDR3 is TGTGCCAGCAGTGTAGACGCCGGTGGGACCCAGTACTTC. The encoded protein is CASSVDAGGTQYF.

The chain links TRBV2 to TRBJ1-2, with 8 bases identical to TRBD1. J was trimmed by 4 bases and V by 4 bases; bases with no gene match: 11. Germline V gene sequence: CDR1 SNHLY, CDR2 FYNNEI. The CDR3 covers 16 residues. Here the CDR3 reads CASSGWVAGGGYGYTF. The CDR3 DNA reads as TGTGCCAGCAGTGGATGGGTGGCAGGGGGCGGCTATGGCTACACCTTC.

This clonotype was recorded a few times. This rearrangement joins TRBV29-1 to TRBJ2-5, with 8 nucleotides matching TRBD2. With 6 bases clipped from V and 4 bases from J, the junction kept 16 bases outside the gene matches. Germline V gene lookup returns CDR1 SQVTM and CDR2 ANQGSEA. The CDR3 spans 16 residues. CDR3 sequence (DNA): TGCAGCGTCGCCATTCGGGCGGGGGGCATTTCAGAGACCCAGTACTTC. It codes for CSVAIRAGGISETQYF. The whole variable domain, remainder taken from reference TRBV29-1 and TRBJ2-5, is SAVISQKPSRDICQRGTSLTIQCQVDSQVTMMFWYRQQPGQSLTLIATANQGSEATYESGFVIDKFPISRPNLTFSTLTVSNMSPEDSSIYLCSVAIRAGGISETQYFGPGTRLLVL.

V and J are TRBV6-1 and TRBJ1-5; D is uncertain. Germline lookup yields CDR1 MNHNS and CDR2 SASEGT. The CDR3 is 14 residues long. Trimming stripped 2 bases from V and 4 bases from J, with 9 bases between. CDR3 residues: CASSENGRNQPQHF. In DNA, the CDR3 is TGTGCCAGCAGTGAAAACGGAAGGAATCAGCCCCAGCATTTT.

The J gene is TRBJ1-1, the V gene TRBV20-1, with D unclear. Per germline, CDR1 DFQATT and CDR2 SNEGSKA (reference sequence). CDR3 length: 11 amino acids. Trimming took off 2 bases at V and 1 base at J, with 2 bases between the two ends. CDR3 in amino acids: CSARQNTEAFF. CDR3 coding DNA: TGCAGTGCTAGACAGAACACTGAAGCTTTCTTT.

The chain couples TRBV30 to TRBJ1-5; TRBD1 agrees at 8 bases. Per germline, CDR1 GTSNPN and CDR2 SVGIG (reference sequence). This CDR3 comprises 15 residues. J gave up 3 bases and V 0 bases, and 4 bases lay outside the gene matches. The CDR3 DNA reads TGTGCCTGGAGTGTTAAGGACAGGGACAATCAGCCCCAGCATTTT. This codes for CAWSVKDRDNQPQHF.

The chain combines TRBV20-1 with TRBJ2-5, with D perhaps matching TRBD1 or TRBD2 (6 bases each). Germline loops: CDR1 DFQATT, CDR2 SNEGSKA (reference sequence). V was cut by 1 base and J by 4 bases, with 10 bases left in between. The CDR3 covers 13 residues. CDR3 sequence reads: CSARAGGRETQYF. The CDR3 region has the DNA TGCAGTGCTAGAGCTGGGGGGCGAGAGACCCAGTACTTC.